A single T cell receptor (beta chain) is shown here with its context. The antigen remains undetermined. Healthy donors of bone marrow made up the group. The entry originates in a study of cytomegalovirus exposure and HLA in healthy donors. General observations from the study: Reportedly, diagnosis of cytomegalovirus status by the classifier showed high specificity and sensitivity. The listing of about 150 TCR beta chains classed them as cytomegalovirus-associated. At a 0.05 false discovery rate, a later analysis found some 17,000 TCR beta sequences to be associated with HLA alleles.

Use of 60 Vbeta and 13 Jbeta primers characterized the PCR. TCRdb's table, derived via immunoSEQ multiplex PCR, lists solely in-frame clones and lacks some. The sample includes roughly 190,000 clones, about 76% seen only once; the top ten take about 1.4%. Trimming cost V 4 bases and J 4 bases, with 10 bases left between them. Per germline, CDR1 MNHEY and CDR2 SVGAGI. CDR3 length: 13 residues. Specimen: PBMCs. The TCR comes from a woman aged 45-59 years in good health and CMV-seronegative. The chain couples TRBV6-5 to TRBJ1-2; D is undetermined. The CDR3 loop is CASSFSEGYGYTF. The DNA of the CDR3 is TGTGCCAGCAGTTTTTCAGAGGGCTATGGCTACACCTTC.